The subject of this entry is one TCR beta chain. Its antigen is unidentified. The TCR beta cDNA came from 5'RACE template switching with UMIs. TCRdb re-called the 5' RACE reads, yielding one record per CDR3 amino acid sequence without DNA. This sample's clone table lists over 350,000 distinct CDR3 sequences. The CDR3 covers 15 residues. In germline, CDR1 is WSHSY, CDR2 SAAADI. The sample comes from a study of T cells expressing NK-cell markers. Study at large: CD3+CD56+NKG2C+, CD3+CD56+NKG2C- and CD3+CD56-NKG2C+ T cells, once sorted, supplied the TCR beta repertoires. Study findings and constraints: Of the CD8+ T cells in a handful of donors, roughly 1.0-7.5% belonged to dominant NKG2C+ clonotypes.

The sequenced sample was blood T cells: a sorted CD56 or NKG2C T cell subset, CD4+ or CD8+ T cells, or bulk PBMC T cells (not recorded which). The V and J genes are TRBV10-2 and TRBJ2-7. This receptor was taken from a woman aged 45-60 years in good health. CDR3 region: CASSGDEKPSYEQYF.